The sequence of this T cell receptor beta chain was determined in a study of shared clonotypes between healthy human individuals. Overall study: CD4 naive and CD4 memory each took three plates per donor, while CD8 naive took two and CD8 memory one.

V dropped 5 bases and J dropped 7 bases, with 14 bases sitting between them. The CDR3 sequence is 13 residues long. Looked up from germline, CDR1 is MGHRA and CDR2 is YSYEKL. Profiling relied on immunoSEQ multiplex PCR, and the TCRdb table lists in-frame clones only, not all of them. Here the sample spans 2 million to 2.5 million clones, 80% to 95% being singletons. Study outcomes and limitations: Clonotype sharing among the donors was expected to vary with sequencing depth.

Regarding this clone: Its antigen is not known.

The chain is built from TRBV4-1 and TRBJ1-1, with D unclear. Sequenced input: naive CD4+ T cells from PBMCs. Subset reported: CD45RA+ positively selected. The source is a man aged 18 to 29 in good health. Some clones in this sample may be carry-over from other donors' samples. The CDR3 sequence: CASSDERGSEAFF. In DNA, the CDR3 is TGCGCCAGCAGCGACGAACGAGGAAGTGAAGCTTTCTTT.